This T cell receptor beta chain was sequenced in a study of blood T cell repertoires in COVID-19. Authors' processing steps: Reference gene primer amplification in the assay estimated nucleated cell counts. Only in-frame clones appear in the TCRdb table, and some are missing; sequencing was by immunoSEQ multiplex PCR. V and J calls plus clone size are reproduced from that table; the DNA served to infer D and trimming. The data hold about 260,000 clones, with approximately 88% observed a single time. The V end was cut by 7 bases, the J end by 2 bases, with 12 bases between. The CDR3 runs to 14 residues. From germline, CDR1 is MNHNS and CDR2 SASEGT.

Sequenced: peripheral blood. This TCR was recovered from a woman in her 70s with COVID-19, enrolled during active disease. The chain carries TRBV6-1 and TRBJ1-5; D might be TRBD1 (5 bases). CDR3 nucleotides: TGTGCCAGCATAAAGCGGGACGGCAATCAGCCCCAGCATTTT. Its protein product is CASIKRDGNQPQHF.